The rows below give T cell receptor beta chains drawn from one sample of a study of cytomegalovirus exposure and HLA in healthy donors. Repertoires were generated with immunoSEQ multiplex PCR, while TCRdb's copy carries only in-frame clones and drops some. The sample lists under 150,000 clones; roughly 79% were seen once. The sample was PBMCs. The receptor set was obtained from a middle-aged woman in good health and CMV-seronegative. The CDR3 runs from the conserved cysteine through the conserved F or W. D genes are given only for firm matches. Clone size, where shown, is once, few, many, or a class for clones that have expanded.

TGTGCCAGCAGTTCACAGGGGCGGGGTGAAAAACTGTTTTTT | CASSSQGRGEKLFF | TRBV28 | - | TRBJ1-4 | TRBD1
TGTGCCAGCAGCTTAGGTAATTTTCTCGCGAACACCGGGGAGCTGTTTTTT | CASSLGNFLANTGELFF | TRBV7-2 | few | TRBJ2-2 | -
TGTGCCAGTTTTCAGGGGGTTAATGAAAAACTGTTTTTT | CASFQGVNEKLFF | TRBV28 | - | TRBJ1-4 | TRBD1
TGTGCCAGCAGTGGCCGGGAGGTAGGCGCTGGAAACACCATATATTTT | CASSGREVGAGNTIYF | TRBV2 | - | TRBJ1-3 | -
TGTGCCAGCAGCCAGGCCGGGATACCCCTCCACTTT | CASSQAGIPLHF | TRBV14 | - | TRBJ1-6 | -
TGTGCCAGCAGCATAGGGGCGGGGAACGAGCAGTACTTC | CASSIGAGNEQYF | TRBV7-6 | - | TRBJ2-7 | -
TGCGCCAGCAGCTTGTGGGGGGGGTTGAGGGAGCAGTACTTC | CASSLWGGLREQYF | TRBV5-1 | - | TRBJ2-5 | TRBD2
TGTGCCAGTAGTACGGGACAGCTTAAAGAGACCCAGTACTTC | CASSTGQLKETQYF | TRBV19 | - | TRBJ2-5 | TRBD1
TGTGCCAGCAGTGGGATGGCGGGAGTGGGATACAATGAGCAGTTCTTC | CASSGMAGVGYNEQFF | TRBV6-4 | - | TRBJ2-1 | TRBD2
TGTGCCAGCAGTCCCGGTCTATATGGCTACACCTTC | CASSPGLYGYTF | TRBV6-1 | - | TRBJ1-2 | -
TGTGCCAGCGCGATCCTAGGGGAAGAGACCCAGTACTTC | CASAILGEETQYF | TRBV6-6 | - | TRBJ2-5 | -
TGTGCCAGCAGGGTAGCGGGAGTAAGCACCGGGGAGCTGTTTTTT | CASRVAGVSTGELFF | TRBV27 | - | TRBJ2-2 | TRBD2
TGCGCCAGCAGCTCTGGGACAGAGATACGCACAGATACGCAGTATTTT | CASSSGTEIRTDTQYF | TRBV5-1 | - | TRBJ2-3 | TRBD1
TGTGCCAGCAGCTTGGACAGAACGAACACTGAAGCTTTCTTT | CASSLDRTNTEAFF | TRBV7-3 | - | TRBJ1-1 | -
TGTGCCAGCAGTGCCCTCACTAGCGGGACCTACAATGAGCAGTTCTTC | CASSALTSGTYNEQFF | TRBV6-4 | - | TRBJ2-1 | TRBD2
TGTGCCAGCAGCCCCAGGGGGGCTAATGAAAAACTGTTTTTT | CASSPRGANEKLFF | TRBV2 | few | TRBJ1-4 | TRBD1
TGTGCCAGCAACAGTCTCCCGAACACTGAAGCTTTCTTT | CASNSLPNTEAFF | TRBV2 | few | TRBJ1-1 | -
TGTGCCAGCAGTGGGGCTCACTCCTACGAGCAGTACTTC | CASSGAHSYEQYF | TRBV6-1 | few | TRBJ2-7 | -
TGTGCCAGCAGTTTCTCGGCTAGCGTGAGCACAGATACGCAGTATTTT | CASSFSASVSTDTQYF | TRBV27 | - | TRBJ2-3 | -
TGTGCCAGTAGTGCTACCTACACTGAAGCTTTCTTT | CASSATYTEAFF | TRBV19 | - | TRBJ1-1 | -
TGTGCCAGCAGCCTCGGACAGGGTGGTCGCGAGCAGTACTTC | CASSLGQGGREQYF | TRBV5-6 | - | TRBJ2-7 | TRBD1
TGTGCCAGCAGCGTAGGCGGCGGTCAGGGCTACGAGCAGTACTTC | CASSVGGGQGYEQYF | TRBV9 | - | TRBJ2-7 | -
TGTGCCAGCAGCCCGGGGAGGGACACTGAAGCTTTCTTT | CASSPGRDTEAFF | TRBV11-3 | - | TRBJ1-1 | -
TGCGCCAGCAGTGAGTCTTTGCGGCTCTCCCGGGGTGAGCAGTTCTTC | CASSESLRLSRGEQFF | TRBV10-2 | - | TRBJ2-1 | -
TGTGCTAGCAGCTTTGAGGCGGGAGGGCCGCACGAGCAGTACTTC | CASSFEAGGPHEQYF | TRBV11-2 | - | TRBJ2-7 | TRBD2
TGTGCCAGCAGTTACCGGGTCACAACTAATGAAAAACTGTTTTTT | CASSYRVTTNEKLFF | TRBV6-5 | - | TRBJ1-4 | -
TGTGCCAGCAGTGCAGTTGGGAGTGAAGAGACCCAGTACTTC | CASSAVGSEETQYF | TRBV25-1 | - | TRBJ2-5 | -
TGTGCCAGTAGCTTCGACAGGAGAAATGAAAAACTGTTTTTT | CASSFDRRNEKLFF | TRBV19 | - | TRBJ1-4 | -
TGCAGCGTTTCGGCGGCTAATGAAAAACTGTTTTTT | CSVSAANEKLFF | TRBV29-1 | - | TRBJ1-4 | -
TGTGCCAGCAGCCTCCAGCAGGGGACTGAAGCTTTCTTT | CASSLQQGTEAFF | TRBV11-2 | - | TRBJ1-1 | -
TGTGCCAGCAGTTTATCGCCAGGGGGCCTGGATAACACTGAAGCTTTCTTT | CASSLSPGGLDNTEAFF | TRBV27 | - | TRBJ1-1 | TRBD1
TGTGCCAGCAGTTCGGGACAGAACTACAATGAGCAGTTCTTC | CASSSGQNYNEQFF | TRBV27 | few | TRBJ2-1 | TRBD1
TGTGCCAGCAGTTTATCACCTAGCGGGAGTCAGGCAGATACGCAGTATTTT | CASSLSPSGSQADTQYF | TRBV27 | - | TRBJ2-3 | TRBD2
TGTGCCAGCAGCTTAGGAGACAGGGGGAACACTGAAGCTTTCTTT | CASSLGDRGNTEAFF | TRBV13 | - | TRBJ1-1 | TRBD1
TGTGCCAGCAGCCGGATGGCTAGCGGGGGGGCAGAGGAGACCCAGTACTTC | CASSRMASGGAEETQYF | TRBV13 | once | TRBJ2-5 | TRBD2
TGTGCCAGCAGCCACCGGACAGAAAGCAGTTACACCATATATTTT | CASSHRTESSYTIYF | TRBV5-8 | - | TRBJ1-3 | -
TGTGCCAGCAGTTTTTGGACAGGATTTCTATCGAGCACAGATACGCAGTATTTT | CASSFWTGFLSSTDTQYF | TRBV28 | - | TRBJ2-3 | TRBD1
TGCGCCAGCACCCCTGGGGGGTCAACTAATGAAAAACTGTTTTTT | CASTPGGSTNEKLFF | TRBV5-1 | - | TRBJ1-4 | -
TGCGCCAGCAGCTTAGGGGGCCGGGACGAGCAGTACTTC | CASSLGGRDEQYF | TRBV5-1 | - | TRBJ2-7 | TRBD1
TGTGCCAGCAGCTTGGACGGCCTCCCTATGGTCAGGACCTTC | CASSLDGLPMVRTF | TRBV5-6 | - | TRBJ1-2 | -
TGTGCCAGCAGCTTAGGCCCGGGAGGCACAGATACGCAGTATTTT | CASSLGPGGTDTQYF | TRBV11-2 | once | TRBJ2-3 | -
TGTGCCAGCAGTCATGGAGCAGAAGAGACCCAGTACTTC | CASSHGAEETQYF | TRBV11-2 | - | TRBJ2-5 | -
TGTGCAAGTCGCCAGCGGGAGATTAAAAACTCTGGAAACACCATATATTTT | CASRQREIKNSGNTIYF | TRBV12-2 | once | TRBJ1-3 | -
TGTGCCAGCAGTATTGAGATAAGCAGGTTTAATCAGCCCCAGCATTTT | CASSIEISRFNQPQHF | TRBV28 | - | TRBJ1-5 | -
TGTGCCAGCAGCTTCCAGAGGGCTAGCGGGATCTTCGATGAGCAGTTCTTC | CASSFQRASGIFDEQFF | TRBV11-1 | - | TRBJ2-1 | TRBD2
TGTGCCAGCAGCCGGTCGGGACTGCAAGAGACCCAGTACTTC | CASSRSGLQETQYF | TRBV5-4 | - | TRBJ2-5 | -
TGTGCCAGCAGTTTACAACCGTCCTCTGGAAACACCATATATTTT | CASSLQPSSGNTIYF | TRBV6-1 | - | TRBJ1-3 | -
TGTGCCAGCAGTTACTCGATGGCGGGAGGGCCCCACGAGCAGTACTTC | CASSYSMAGGPHEQYF | TRBV6-5 | - | TRBJ2-7 | TRBD2
TGTGGGGTGGGACTAGCGGGCCTGGGCGGCGCAGATACGCAGTATTTT | CGVGLAGLGGADTQYF | TRBV2 | few | TRBJ2-3 | TRBD2
TGCGCCAGCGGAGGAGATTCCGAGCAGTACTTC | CASGGDSEQYF | TRBV5-1 | - | TRBJ2-7 | -
TGTGCCTGGAGTCACGGCTTTGACAGGGAAGCTTTCTTT | CAWSHGFDREAFF | TRBV30 | - | TRBJ1-1 | -
TGTGCCATCAGTGAGTCGACTCGGGAAAGGACTGGATACACAGATACGCAGTATTTT | CAISESTRERTGYTDTQYF | TRBV10-3 | - | TRBJ2-3 | -
TGTGCCAGCAGCTTCCCCGACAGGGATAACTATGGCTACACCTTC | CASSFPDRDNYGYTF | TRBV7-9 | - | TRBJ1-2 | TRBD1
TGTGCCAGCTCACTCAGCGCATCCTACAATGAGCAATTCTTC | CASSLSASYNEQFF | TRBV2 | - | TRBJ2-1 | -
TGTGCCTGGAGTGTGGCAGGCACCCCGGTAGGATCCTACGAGCAGTACTTC | CAWSVAGTPVGSYEQYF | TRBV30 | - | TRBJ2-7 | -
TGCAGCGTTGTACTAGCGGGGCTTGGGACCGGGGAGCTGTTTTTT | CSVVLAGLGTGELFF | TRBV29-1 | - | TRBJ2-2 | TRBD2
TGTGCCAGCAGCTCGGACAGTATTGATCATTTT | CASSSDSIDHF | TRBV7-9 | few | TRBJ1-5 | -
TGTGCTAGTGGTTGGGGGGGACAGGCTAGCTCCTACGAGCAGTACTTC | CASGWGGQASSYEQYF | TRBV12-5 | few | TRBJ2-7 | -
TGCGCCACCTCGCAGCGGGCAGGGAAGGCTTTCTTT | CATSQRAGKAFF | TRBV5-1 | - | TRBJ1-1 | -
TGTGCCAGCAGTGATAACCCCTCGGAGGGGAATGAGCAGTTCTTC | CASSDNPSEGNEQFF | TRBV2 | - | TRBJ2-1 | -